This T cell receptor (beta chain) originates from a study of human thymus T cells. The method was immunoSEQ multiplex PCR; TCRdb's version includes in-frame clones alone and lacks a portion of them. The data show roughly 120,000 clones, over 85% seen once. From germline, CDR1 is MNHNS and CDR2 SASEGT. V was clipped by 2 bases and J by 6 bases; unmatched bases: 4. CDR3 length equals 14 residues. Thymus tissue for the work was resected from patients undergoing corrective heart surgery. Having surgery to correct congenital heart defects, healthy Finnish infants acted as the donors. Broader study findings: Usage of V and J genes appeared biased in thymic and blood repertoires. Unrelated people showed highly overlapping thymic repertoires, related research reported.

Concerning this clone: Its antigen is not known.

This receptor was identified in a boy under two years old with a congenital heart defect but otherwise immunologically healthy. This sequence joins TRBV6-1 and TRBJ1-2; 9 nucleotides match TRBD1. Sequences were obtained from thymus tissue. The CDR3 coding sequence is TGTGCCAGCAGTGAATTGGACAGGGGTCATGGCTACACCTTC. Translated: CASSELDRGHGYTF.